Sequencing of this T cell receptor beta chain was carried out in a study of a mutant IDH1 vaccine in newly diagnosed glioma. Only one count was recorded for this clone. Its antigen is not identified. Time point denoted: week 47, end of study. It was 300 ug of mutant IDH1 20-mer peptide that made up each vaccine dose, given with topical imiquimod. Sequenced by immunoSEQ multiplex PCR; TCRdb stores in-frame clones only, minus some. The repertoire consists of tens of thousands of clones, with roughly nine tenths occurring once and the leading ten covering around 0.73%. The germline V gene encodes CDR1 MNHNY and CDR2 SVGAGI (reference sequence). The CDR3 totals 11 residues. The V end was cut by 5 bases, the J end by 6 bases, with 4 bases between.

The V and J genes are TRBV6-6 and TRBJ2-2; unclear D gene. Specimen: PBMCs, collected from a glioma patient whose treatment included an IDH1 peptide vaccine. This TCR came from a woman aged 45-65 years with glioma. CDR3 DNA: TGTGCCAGCAGTCCGGCCGGGGAGCTGTTTTTT. Residues: CASSPAGELFF.